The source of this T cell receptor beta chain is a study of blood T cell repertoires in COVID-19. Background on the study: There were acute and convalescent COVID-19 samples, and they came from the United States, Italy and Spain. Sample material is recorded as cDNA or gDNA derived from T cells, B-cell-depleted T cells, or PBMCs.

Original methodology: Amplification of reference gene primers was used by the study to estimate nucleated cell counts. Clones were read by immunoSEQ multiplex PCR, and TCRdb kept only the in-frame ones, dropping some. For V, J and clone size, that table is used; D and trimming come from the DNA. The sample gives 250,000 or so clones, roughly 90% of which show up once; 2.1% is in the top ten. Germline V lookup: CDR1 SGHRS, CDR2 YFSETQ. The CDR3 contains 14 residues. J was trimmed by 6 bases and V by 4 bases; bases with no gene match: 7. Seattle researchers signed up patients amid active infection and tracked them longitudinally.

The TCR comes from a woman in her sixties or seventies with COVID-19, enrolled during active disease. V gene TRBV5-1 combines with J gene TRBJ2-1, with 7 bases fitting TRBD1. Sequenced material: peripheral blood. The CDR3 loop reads CASSPSTGFNEQFF. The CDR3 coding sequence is TGCGCCAGCAGCCCATCGACAGGGTTCAATGAGCAGTTCTTC.